Listed below are T cell receptor beta chains from one sample, sequenced in a study of cytomegalovirus exposure and HLA in healthy donors. The table came from immunoSEQ multiplex PCR; TCRdb's copy has only in-frame clones and leaves some out. The sample shows about 130,000 clones, 89% of them seen only once. The source material was PBMCs. These receptors came from a woman aged 18-29 years in good health and CMV-seronegative. The CDR3 runs from the conserved cysteine through the conserved F or W.

>TRBV7-9
CASSHTIRQVPLGTYEQYF
>TRBV19
CASSATGVTTEAFF
>TRBV18
CASSPKGTSGTDTQYF
>TRBV7-7
CASSQDRAGTQYF
>TRBV4-1
CASSQDYRGGYGYTF
>TRBV4-1
CASSQDKKGQDEQYF
>TRBV5-6
CASSLIAANTGELFF
>TRBV28
CASRTGQGDEQYF
>TRBV11-2
CASSSLAGYNEQFF
>TRBV7-8
CASSFTAQSYEQYF
>TRBV7-2
CASSPSGVPNEKLFF
>TRBV11-3
CASSDRVNEKLFF
>TRBV15
CATSSSGYNEQFF
>TRBV19
CASPSGTPREQYF
>TRBV18
CASSLTGDSAEQYF
>TRBV30
CAWSQREVYTF
>TRBV14
CASSQSAGELFF
>TRBV2
CASSETSVMLVEQFF
>TRBV10-2
CASSLSWRPTDTQYF
>TRBV4-1
CASSPIGGNQETQYF
>TRBV11-2
CASSLVAPGGLYSNQPQHF
>TRBV30
CACLTGDRTLYEQYF
>TRBV5-4
CASSLNAGEETQYF
>TRBV28
CASSSLPNDRGLGNEQFF
>TRBV7-6
CASSLGANTNEQYF
>TRBV4-1
CASSQGRLALRNGELFF
>TRBV11-2
CASSLSAGPYNEQFF
>TRBV5-4
CASSLGQGDYEQYF
>TRBV12-5
CASASLNQPQHF